A single sample is the source of the 15 T cell receptor beta chains below, sequenced in a study of blood T cell repertoires in COVID-19. TCRdb's table, derived via immunoSEQ multiplex PCR, lists solely in-frame clones and lacks some. The repertoire holds more than 200,000 clones, with around 89% as singletons. The sequenced sample consisted of peripheral blood. The receptors were sampled from a man in his sixties or seventies with acute or convalescent COVID-19.

The gene calls are TRBV12-5 and TRBJ1-6, with D possibly TRBD1 on 5 matching bases. Germline loops: CDR1 LGHNT, CDR2 FRNRAP. The CDR3 contains 14 residues. V shed 7 bases and J shed 8 bases, with 15 bases lying between them. The CDR3, as DNA: TGTGCTAGTGCTCCACTGGGGGGGGATTCACCCCTCCACTTT. Translating gives CASAPLGGDSPLHF.

The rearrangement uses TRBV29-1 and TRBJ1-2; D remains unclear. The CDR3 runs 16 residues. The germline gives CDR1 SQVTM, CDR2 ANQGSEA. V was trimmed by 3 bases and J by 4 bases, leaving 21 bases between them. CDR3 region: CSVDPLNPGLIYGYTF. The CDR3 DNA reads TGCAGCGTTGATCCGTTAAATCCAGGATTAATCTATGGCTACACCTTC.

V gene TRBV29-1 combines with J gene TRBJ2-2; D perhaps matches TRBD1 (5 bases). The CDR3 length is 15 residues. Trimming took off 2 bases at V and 2 bases at J, with 12 bases between the two ends. The germline gives CDR1 SQVTM, CDR2 ANQGSEA. CDR3 protein: CSVEPYQGNTGELFF. The DNA for the CDR3 is TGCAGCGTTGAACCTTACCAGGGAAACACCGGGGAGCTGTTTTTT.

Points on this clone: At the DNA level, this CDR3 is encoded by other sequences in the same sample as well. V usage is TRBV7-2 and J usage is TRBJ2-7; D perhaps matches TRBD1 (7 bases). The germline V and J ends were trimmed by 3 bases and 0 bases, with 12 bases remaining between them. The CDR3 totals 15 residues. The V gene's germline CDR1 is SGHTA and CDR2 FQGNSA. The CDR3 loop reads CASSLGGQSSYEQYF. The CDR3 coding sequence is TGTGCCAGCAGCTTGGGGGGACAGAGCTCCTACGAGCAGTACTTC.

V and J are TRBV28 and TRBJ2-7, with D unclear. Deletions cut 4 bases from V and 4 bases from J, with 8 bases between. This CDR3 contains 12 residues. Germline V CDR1 and CDR2: MDHEN, SYDVKM. CDR3 sequence reads: CASSSYMYEQYF. CDR3 in DNA: TGTGCCAGCAGTTCGTACATGTACGAGCAGTACTTC.

The chain employs TRBV3-1 (or the pseudogene TRBV3-2) and TRBJ1-3; no clear D gene. V gave up 6 bases and J gave up 3 bases, with 15 bases separating them. The CDR3 contains 15 residues. Germline V gives CDR1 LGHDT, CDR2 YNNKEL (reference sequence). CDR3 nucleotides: TGTGCCAGCAGTCAAACACTACACGGTGGAAACACCATATATTTT. Amino acid sequence: CASSQTLHGGNTIYF.

This chain links TRBV18 with TRBJ1-5; D may be TRBD1 (5 bases). The CDR3 has 15 amino acids. Trimming cost V 2 bases and J 7 bases, with 15 bases left between them. Germline V gives CDR1 KGHSH, CDR2 LQKENI. The CDR3 DNA sequence: TGTGCCAGCTCACCAAATTCAGGGTTAGGGCAGCCCCAGCATTTT. Translation gives CASSPNSGLGQPQHF.

Worth noting for this clone: In the same sample, other DNA sequences code for this CDR3. V and J are TRBV7-2 and TRBJ2-1; no clear D gene. V lost 3 bases to trimming and J lost 3 bases, with 9 bases between them. The CDR3 runs to 14 residues. CDR1 SGHTA and CDR2 FQGNSA come from the germline V gene. The CDR3, as DNA: TGTGCCAGCAGCTTGATGACTGGCTACAATGAGCAGTTCTTC. This gives the protein CASSLMTGYNEQFF.

The genes are TRBV5-1 and TRBJ2-1, with 11 nucleotides matching TRBD1. The CDR3 length is 15 residues. V was pared by 4 bases and J by 4 bases, with 4 bases of the junction left unmatched. Germline assignment: CDR1 SGHRS and CDR2 YFSETQ. The CDR3 region has the DNA TGCGCCAGCAGCATCGGGACAGGGGGATACAATGAGCAGTTCTTC. Protein sequence: CASSIGTGGYNEQFF.

Regarding this clone: Different DNA sequences within this sample yield the same CDR3. This chain links TRBV28 with TRBJ2-7; 9 nucleotides align to TRBD1. There are 12 residues in the CDR3. Germline V gives CDR1 MDHEN, CDR2 SYDVKM. Unmatched junction bases numbered 3, after V lost 9 bases and J lost 3 bases. CDR3 in DNA: TGTGCCAGTAGACAGGGGGACTACGAGCAGTACTTC. It translates to CASRQGDYEQYF. Full variable domain (missing parts from reference TRBV28 and TRBJ2-7): DVKVTQSSRYLVKRTGEKVFLECVQDMDHENMFWYRQDPGLGLRLIYFSYDVKMKEKGDIPEGYSVSREKKERFSLILESASTNQTSMYLCASRQGDYEQYFGPGTRLTVT.

The rearrangement joins TRBV6-5 to TRBJ1-3; D is perhaps TRBD1 (6 bases). CDR1 is MNHEY, CDR2 SVGAGI, per germline. Between the trimmed V and J ends, which lost 2 bases and 4 bases, there was a span of 9 bases. The CDR3 has 14 amino acids. The CDR3 loop reads CASSYNREGNTIYF. The DNA for the CDR3 is TGTGCCAGCAGTTACAACAGGGAAGGAAACACCATATATTTT.

This clone was counted a few times. This chain uses TRBV3-1 (or the pseudogene TRBV3-2) with TRBJ1-1; tentative D call: TRBD1 (5 bases). CDR3 size: 17 residues. V was trimmed by 0 bases and J by 0 bases, leaving 14 bases between them. The germline V gene has CDR1 LGHDT and CDR2 YNNKEL (reference sequence). The CDR3 loop is CASSQEKQGGMNTEAFF. The CDR3 DNA reads TGTGCCAGCAGCCAAGAGAAGCAGGGAGGCATGAACACTGAAGCTTTCTTT.

The chain carries TRBV12-3 or TRBV12-4 and TRBJ2-7; D uncertain. The ends were cut back, 6 bases at V and 6 bases at J, with 15 bases in the middle. This CDR3 contains 13 residues. The CDR3 here is CASSSRQRGEQYF. The CDR3 DNA sequence: TGTGCCAGCAGCTCACGCCAGCGTGGCGAGCAGTACTTC.

In its sample, this clone was seen many times. The CDR3 nucleotides are TGTGCCAGCATGGACAGGTTGAACACTGAAGCTTTCTTT. It codes for CASMDRLNTEAFF. This chain uses TRBV2 with TRBJ1-1; TRBD1 agrees at 7 bases. Germline-derived CDR1 and CDR2 are SNHLY and FYNNEI. Germline trimming cut 7 bases from V and 0 bases from J; bases unmatched to any gene: 2. This CDR3 has 13 amino acids.

The V and J genes are TRBV24-1 and TRBJ2-1; 13 nucleotides line up with TRBD2. CDR3 length: 16 residues. Germline CDR1 is KGHDR and CDR2 is SFDVKD. The V and J ends lost 6 bases and 8 bases, in that order; junction bases with no gene match: 9. CDR3 nucleotide sequence: TGTGCCACCAGTCACTCGGGACTAGCGGGACGGTATGAGCAGTTCTTC. Its protein product is CATSHSGLAGRYEQFF.